Described below is a single TCR beta chain sequence and its context. Its cognate antigen is unknown. The record originates from a study of CD8 T cells in ankylosing spondylitis. Study-wide findings and caveats: About eight highly homologous variants made up a TCR beta motif that seemed to typify ankylosing spondylitis blood. Both synovial fluid and blood in reactive arthritis had previously been reported to carry some motif variants.

Molecular-barcoded quantitative 5'-RACE produced these TCR beta libraries. TCRdb re-analysed the 5' RACE reads in MiXCR, keeping a single row per CDR3 protein. This table holds some 840,000 distinct CDR3 sequences, 12% found once. V shed 2 bases, J shed 2 bases, and the junction held 4 bases outside the gene matches. This CDR3 is built from 16 residues. Per the germline V gene, CDR1 is GTSNPN and CDR2 is SVGIG (reference sequence). V and J are TRBV30 and TRBJ2-5; 14 bases are shared with TRBD2. The sequence was collected from a male donor with ankylosing spondylitis. The sequenced material came from blood, either unsorted or a sorted T cell fraction (not recorded which). CDR3 DNA: TGTGCCTGGAGTAAAGGACTAGCGGGGGGACAAGAGACCCAGTACTTC. This encodes CAWSKGLAGGQETQYF.